Below, 27 T cell receptor beta chains from the same sample are listed, as sequenced in a study of beta chain features in type 1 diabetes. The entirety of the isolated RNA underwent reverse transcription, so expressed TCRB transcripts were sequenced. The data were produced by immunoSEQ multiplex PCR, yet TCRdb's version contains in-frame clones alone and is incomplete. The sample contains hundreds of thousands of clones, about 15% of which appear only once. The source material was naive CD4+ T cells from blood. These receptors all stem from a man aged 25-40 years in good health.

The genes are TRBV25-1 and TRBJ1-4, with TRBD1 identical over 9 bases. Germline V gene lookup returns CDR1 MGHDK and CDR2 SYGVNS. This CDR3 comprises 15 residues. The trim removed 6 bases at V and 7 bases at J, leaving 9 bases unmatched. The CDR3 coding sequence is TGTGCCAGCAGCATACCGGGACAGGGTATTGAAAAACTGTTTTTT. It yields the protein CASSIPGQGIEKLFF.

V and J are TRBV6-5 and TRBJ2-7; 8 bases are a match to TRBD1. Looked up from germline, CDR1 is MNHEY and CDR2 is SVGAGI. This CDR3 has 15 residues. V lost 6 bases and J lost 3; bases outside the gene matches: 10. CDR3 sequence (DNA): TGTGCCAGCAGGCCGACAGGGGCCAGCGGCTACGAGCAGTACTTC. Translated, it gives CASRPTGASGYEQYF.

This chain joins TRBV28 and TRBJ2-1; D may be TRBD2 (5 bases). This CDR3 region has 13 residues. The V and J ends lost 5 bases and 12 bases respectively, with 17 bases between them. The germline gives CDR1 MDHEN, CDR2 SYDVKM. The CDR3 here is CASSRGIGSGQFF. DNA for the CDR3: TGTGCCAGCAGTCGAGGTATAGGGAGCGGGCAGTTCTTC.

This clone was observed a few times. This chain connects TRBV30 to TRBJ2-3; no firm D call. Germline V gene lookup returns CDR1 GTSNPN and CDR2 SVGIG (reference sequence). V lost 1 base to trimming and J lost 4 bases, with 9 bases between them. The CDR3 totals 13 residues. In DNA form, the CDR3 reads TGTGCCTGGAGTGGGCATGGGGCAGATACGCAGTATTTT. Translated, it gives CAWSGHGADTQYF.

This chain joins TRBV30 and TRBJ2-3; unclear D gene. The CDR3 has 13 residues. The germline gives CDR1 GTSNPN, CDR2 SVGIG (reference sequence). V was clipped by 2 bases and J by 4 bases, with 10 bases between them. The CDR3, as DNA: TGTGCCTGGAGTTACGGGTCGGCAGATACGCAGTATTTT. Translated: CAWSYGSADTQYF.

This chain joins TRBV5-1 and TRBJ1-2, with no clear D. CDR3 length equals 15 residues. Germline CDR1 is SGHRS and CDR2 is YFSETQ. V gave up 7 bases and J gave up 6 bases, with 22 bases separating them. The CDR3 nucleotides read TGCGCCAGCTTTAGTGCGCCTCCCGCCTCTAATGGCTACACCTTC. The encoded protein is CASFSAPPASNGYTF.

This chain uses TRBV7-2 with TRBJ1-1; TRBD1 matches at 9 bases. The CDR3 is 14 residues long. The germline gives CDR1 SGHTA, CDR2 FQGNSA. J lost 4 bases, V lost 4 bases, and 4 bases had no gene match. The CDR3 here is CASSSQGAITEAFF. CDR3 DNA: TGTGCCAGCAGCTCACAGGGGGCAATCACTGAAGCTTTCTTT. Full variable domain (rest looked up from reference TRBV7-2 and TRBJ1-1): GAGVSQSPSNKVTEKGKDVELRCDPISGHTALYWYRQSLGQGLEFLIYFQGNSAPDKSGLPSDRFSAERTGGSVSTLTIQRTQQEDSAVYLCASSSQGAITEAFFGQGTRLTVV.

This clone was observed a handful of times. This chain connects TRBV7-8 to TRBJ2-5; 9 positions agree with TRBD2. The CDR3 totals 15 residues. V lost 1 base and J lost 9; bases outside the gene matches: 9. Germline values: CDR1 SGHVS, CDR2 FQNEAQ. CDR3 amino acids: CASSLVPSGARAQYF. The CDR3 nucleotides read TGTGCCAGCAGCTTAGTCCCTAGCGGGGCGAGGGCCCAGTACTTC.

This clone showed up just a few times. V usage is TRBV9 and J usage is TRBJ2-5, with TRBD2 as a possible D gene (6 bases). Between the trimmed V and J ends, which lost 0 bases and 2 bases, there was a span of 14 bases. The CDR3 covers 16 residues. Per the germline V gene, CDR1 is SGDLS and CDR2 is YYNGEE. CDR3 sequence reads: CASSVAGPGLQETQYF. The DNA of the CDR3 is TGTGCCAGCAGCGTAGCGGGTCCGGGACTTCAAGAGACCCAGTACTTC. Supplemented by reference TRBV9 and TRBJ2-5, the full variable domain reads DSGVTQTPKHLITATGQRVTLRCSPRSGDLSVYWYQQSLDQGLQFLIQYYNGEERAKGNILERFSAQQFPDLHSELNLSSLELGDSALYFCASSVAGPGLQETQYFGPGTRLLVL.

This clone was detected a few times. This sequence joins TRBV5-1 and TRBJ2-5; D call uncertain. CDR1 is SGHRS and CDR2 is YFSETQ in the germline V gene. V was cut by 0 bases and J by 5 bases, with 8 bases left in between. The CDR3 is 13 residues long. CDR3 in DNA: TGCGCCAGCAGCTTGGCCTTGTGGGAGACCCAGTACTTC. It is translated as CASSLALWETQYF.

The genes are TRBV5-4 and TRBJ1-1; a possible D gene is TRBD1 (5 bases). The CDR3 has 13 residues. Germline V gene data show CDR1 as SGHNT and CDR2 as YYREEE (reference sequence). Between the trimmed V and J ends, which lost 4 bases and 3 bases, there was a span of 10 bases. CDR3 DNA sequence: TGTGCCAGCAGCCCAGGGAGAGACACTGAAGCTTTCTTT. Translation gives CASSPGRDTEAFF.

There are a few counts of this clone. The gene calls are TRBV4-3 and TRBJ2-1, with D tentatively TRBD1 or TRBD2 (5 bases each). CDR1 is LGHNA, CDR2 YSLEER, per germline. V lost 0 bases and J 10 bases, leaving 22 bases between the germline ends. CDR3 length: 17 amino acids. The CDR3 nucleotides are TGCGCCAGCAGCCAAGATCTAGGACGACAAAGAGAGGGGGAGCAGTTCTTC. Translated: CASSQDLGRQREGEQFF.

This clone has more than one count but fewer than ten. This chain connects TRBV27 to TRBJ2-3, with unresolved D. This CDR3 is 15 amino acids long. Between the trimmed V and J ends, which lost 5 bases and 1 base, there was a span of 13 bases. Germline V gene sequence: CDR1 MNHEY, CDR2 SMNVEV (reference sequence). The CDR3 here is CASSPIHHGTDTQYF. DNA of the CDR3: TGTGCCAGCAGTCCCATCCATCACGGCACAGATACGCAGTATTTT.

This clone appeared a few times. CDR3: CASSPPPGTSQYDEQFF. In DNA, the CDR3 is TGTGCCAGCAGTCCCCCCCCCGGGACTAGTCAGTACGATGAGCAGTTCTTC. The chain employs TRBV25-1 and TRBJ2-1, with 8 bases fitting TRBD2. J lost 8 bases, V lost 5 bases, and 17 bases had no gene match. The germline CDR1 and CDR2 sequences are MGHDK and SYGVNS. The CDR3 consists of 17 residues.

This clone was picked up a small number of times. The chain joins TRBV7-2 to TRBJ2-1; possibly TRBD2 for D (6 bases). There are 14 residues in the CDR3. V lost 5 bases to trimming and J lost 8 bases, with 16 bases between them. Germline V gene lookup returns CDR1 SGHTA and CDR2 FQGNSA. This CDR3 is CASSLTAGQDEQFF. The CDR3 nucleotides are TGTGCCAGCAGCCTAACCGCGGGGCAGGATGAGCAGTTCTTC.

The gene calls are TRBV27 and TRBJ2-3, with D possibly matching TRBD2 (5 bases). Trimming took 7 bases from V and 2 from J, leaving 13 bases between them. This CDR3 comprises 14 residues. Germline V CDR1 and CDR2: MNHEY, SMNVEV (reference sequence). CDR3 residues: CASNPGLFTDTQYF. The CDR3 region has the DNA TGTGCCAGCAACCCAGGACTTTTCACAGATACGCAGTATTTT.

This clone was picked up a small number of times. The chain recombines TRBV7-9 with TRBJ2-2, with D perhaps being TRBD1 or TRBD2 (5 bases each). CDR3 length: 17 residues. Trimming stripped 5 bases from V and 6 bases from J, with 22 bases between. CDR1 and CDR2 (germline): SEHNR, FQNEAQ (reference sequence). CDR3 protein: CASSAHPETAAAGELFF. The CDR3 nucleotides are TGTGCCAGCAGCGCGCACCCCGAGACAGCGGCGGCCGGGGAGCTGTTTTTT. Variable domain in full (rest from reference TRBV7-9 and TRBJ2-2): DTGVSQNPRHKITKRGQNVTFRCDPISEHNRLYWYRQTLGQGPEFLTYFQNEAQLEKSRLLSDRFSAERPKGSFSTLEIQRTEQGDSAMYLCASSAHPETAAAGELFFGEGSRLTVL.

The chain employs TRBV29-1 and TRBJ2-7; TRBD2 matches at 8 bases. Germline V gene sequence: CDR1 SQVTM, CDR2 ANQGSEA. V shed 7 bases, J shed 3 bases, and the junction held 11 bases outside the gene matches. The CDR3 has 14 amino acids. CDR3 DNA sequence: TGCAGCGCAAAGAAGCGGGAGCACCTCTACGAGCAGTACGTC. It translates to CSAKKREHLYEQYV.

In its sample, this clone was seen a few times. The rearrangement joins TRBV7-2 to TRBJ2-3; no reliable D call. This CDR3 comprises 15 residues. With 1 base removed from V and 0 bases from J, the gap between germline ends came to 8 bases. Germline V gene lookup returns CDR1 SGHTA and CDR2 FQGNSA. The CDR3 DNA follows: TGTGCCAGCAGCTTAGACCCCCTGAGCACAGATACGCAGTATTTT. This gives the protein CASSLDPLSTDTQYF.

The CDR3 bases are TGTGCCAGCAAATCGGCGGGAGGAACCTACAATGAGCAGTTCTTC. Translated: CASKSAGGTYNEQFF. The V and J genes are TRBV27 and TRBJ2-1, with 8 nucleotides matching TRBD2. The CDR3 is 15 amino acids. With 7 bases clipped from V and 2 bases from J, the junction kept 7 bases outside the gene matches. CDR1 and CDR2 from the germline V gene are MNHEY and SMNVEV (reference sequence).

This clone came up a few times. The chain uses TRBV10-3 and TRBJ2-1; 12 positions match TRBD2. J gave up 8 bases and V 6 bases, and 14 bases lay outside the gene matches. Germline V gives CDR1 ENHRY, CDR2 SYGVKD. There are 17 residues in the CDR3. The CDR3 region has the DNA TGTGCCATCAGCACAGGACTAGCGGGATCTTTCGGCGATGAGCAGTTCTTC. Its protein is CAISTGLAGSFGDEQFF.

The V and J genes are TRBV9 and TRBJ2-5; D might be TRBD2 (5 bases). V lost 0 bases and J lost 2, with 23 bases in between. Germline-derived CDR1 and CDR2 are SGDLS and YYNGEE. The CDR3 covers 19 residues. The CDR3 DNA reads as TGTGCCAGCAGCGTAGAAATCGCGGGTCGCAGCAAGCTGCAAGAGACCCAGTACTTC. This sequence encodes CASSVEIAGRSKLQETQYF.

This clone was seen a handful of times. This rearrangement joins TRBV5-6 to TRBJ2-5; no firm D call. V gave up 1 base and J gave up 5 bases, with 18 bases separating them. CDR1 and CDR2 from the germline V gene are SGHDT and YYEEEE. The CDR3 is made up of 16 amino acids. The CDR3 region has the DNA TGTGCCAGCAGCTTGTCCTCGCGAGGCCCCGCGGAGACCCAGTACTTC. Its translation: CASSLSSRGPAETQYF.

This clone was picked up a small number of times. The chain employs TRBV23-1 and TRBJ1-5; perhaps TRBD1 as D (6 bases). TRBV23-1 is known as an ORF, though its function is uncertain. CDR3 length: 16 amino acids. Deletions cut 4 bases from V and 0 bases from J, with 13 bases between. In DNA form, the CDR3 reads TGCGCCAGCAGTCCCGGACAGACATATAGCAATCAGCCCCAGCATTTT. This gives the protein CASSPGQTYSNQPQHF.

CDR3: CASSVSETQYF. In DNA form, the CDR3 reads TGTGCCAGCAGTGTATCGGAGACCCAGTACTTC. The rearrangement joins TRBV25-1 to TRBJ2-5, with unresolved D. Deletions cut 4 bases from V and 5 bases from J, with 5 bases between. The CDR3 totals 11 residues. Germline V lookup: CDR1 MGHDK, CDR2 SYGVNS.

This chain connects TRBV29-1 to TRBJ1-1; 8 bases are shared with TRBD1. J gave up 3 bases and V 6 bases, and 3 bases lay outside the gene matches. Germline V lookup: CDR1 SQVTM, CDR2 ANQGSEA. This CDR3 region has 12 residues. The CDR3, as DNA: TGCAGCGTAGGACAGGGTGACACTGAAGCTTTCTTT. It specifies CSVGQGDTEAFF.

The chain couples TRBV7-8 to TRBJ1-4; TRBD1 matches at 7 bases. Germline V gene lookup returns CDR1 SGHVS and CDR2 FQNEAQ. V trimming: 4 bases; J trimming: 2 bases; junction bases outside the gene matches: 7. The CDR3 has 16 residues. CDR3 loop: CASSSDRLPTNEKLFF. In DNA form, the CDR3 reads TGTGCCAGCAGCTCGGACAGGCTCCCCACTAATGAAAAACTGTTTTTT.